This passage covers 28 T cell receptor beta chains from one sample sequenced in a study of human T cells and chemical hapten exposure (dated by TCRdb to the early 2020s). The time point label corresponds to: pre-sensitization, week 0. Reading the label with the study, this specimen's treatment or condition is: therapeutic diphenylcyclopropenone sensitization with weekly scalp DPC. Receptor libraries were prepared by RACE. TCRdb names NextSeq 500 as the instrument used. The public reads were quality trimmed at Q25 with fastp and then assembled into clones with MiXCR by TCRdb, keeping productive beta chains. Rows are combined by CDR3 protein, so each entry shows the most common genes and DNA. The sample contains roughly 100,000 distinct CDR3 sequences, 10% to 13% of them found a single time. 2.5% to 4% of the sample goes to the ten largest clones. Specimen: whole blood, collected in connection with sensitization to the hapten diphenylcyclopropenone (DPC). These receptor sequences come from a woman in her sixties or seventies with alopecia areata. Some clones in this sample may be carry-over from other donors' samples.

The chain is built from TRBV7-9 and TRBJ1-6; 7 nucleotides agree with TRBD1. Germline CDR1 and CDR2: SEHNR and FQNEAQ (reference sequence). With 5 bases clipped from V and 1 base from J, the junction kept 5 bases outside the gene matches. This CDR3 spans 16 amino acids. The DNA of the CDR3 is TGTGCCAGCAGCACAGGACAGGATTCCTATAATTCACCCCTCCACTTT. Residues: CASSTGQDSYNSPLHF.

The J gene is TRBJ2-3, the V gene TRBV6-5; 12 bases are shared with TRBD2. Trimming removed 5 bases from V and 5 bases from J; junction bases left unmatched: 14. The CDR3 sequence is 18 residues long. Germline V gene data show CDR1 as MNHEY and CDR2 as SVGAGI. CDR3 region: CASSPTTTSGGYRDTQYF. CDR3 bases: TGTGCCAGCAGTCCTACCACTACTAGCGGGGGGTATAGAGATACGCAGTATTTT.

This chain links TRBV18 with TRBJ2-1, with TRBD2 matching over 12 bases. The CDR3 sequence is 16 residues long. CDR1 KGHSH and CDR2 LQKENI come from the germline V gene. The V gene end was trimmed by 3 bases and the J gene end by 1 base; junction bases not matched to a gene: 1. This CDR3 reads CASSPLAGGSYNEQFF. CDR3 nucleotides: TGTGCCAGCTCACCGCTAGCGGGGGGGTCCTACAATGAGCAGTTCTTC.

The sample holds many counts of this clonotype. The chain uses TRBV3-1 and TRBJ1-2; D might be TRBD1 (6 bases). The CDR3 has 13 amino acids. V lost 5 bases and J 6 bases, leaving 13 bases between the germline ends. The germline gives CDR1 LGHDT, CDR2 YNNKEL (reference sequence). CDR3 amino acids: CASSSDRIHGYTF. The CDR3 DNA reads as TGTGCCAGCAGCTCAGACAGGATTCATGGCTACACCTTC.

Only a few counts were recorded for this clonotype. The chain recombines TRBV5-1 with TRBJ2-5; D may be TRBD1 or TRBD2 (5 bases each). This CDR3 spans 14 amino acids. Trimming took 2 bases from V and 1 from J, leaving 9 bases between them. Per germline, CDR1 SGHRS and CDR2 YFSETQ. CDR3 bases: TGCGCCAGCAGCTTTCCGGGACGCCAAGAGACCCAGTACTTC. Translated, it gives CASSFPGRQETQYF. Looking up the rest from reference TRBV5-1 and TRBJ2-5 gives the full variable domain: KAGVTQTPRYLIKTRGQQVTLSCSPISGHRSVSWYQQTPGQGLQFLFEYFSETQRNKGNFPGRFSGRQFSNSRSEMNVSTLELGDSALYLCASSFPGRQETQYFGPGTRLLVL.

A few counts support this clonotype. The chain combines TRBV29-1 with TRBJ2-1; 9 bases map to TRBD1. The CDR3 totals 11 residues. The V and J ends lost 7 bases and 9 bases, in that order; junction bases with no gene match: 4. Germline CDR1 is SQVTM and CDR2 is ANQGSEA. CDR3: CSAGQGSEQFF. In DNA form, the CDR3 reads TGCAGCGCCGGACAGGGGAGTGAGCAGTTCTTC.

This clonotype came up many times. The gene calls are TRBV18 and TRBJ2-7, with a weak D call TRBD1 (5 bases). The CDR3 has 12 amino acids. The germline V and J ends were trimmed by 5 bases and 4 bases, with 9 bases remaining between them. Germline CDR1 reads KGHSH; CDR2 reads LQKENI. CDR3 sequence: CASSVQEYEQYF. The CDR3 DNA sequence: TGTGCCAGCTCAGTACAGGAGTACGAGCAGTACTTC.

This clonotype was recorded many times. The J gene is TRBJ1-1, the V gene TRBV29-1; weak D call: TRBD1 (5 bases). The V gene's germline CDR1 is SQVTM and CDR2 ANQGSEA. The CDR3 totals 13 residues. V was clipped by 3 bases and J by 5 bases, with 13 bases between them. The DNA for the CDR3 is TGCAGCGTTGACCAGGACACGGGGACTGAAGCTTTCTTT. It codes for CSVDQDTGTEAFF.

This clonotype was seen only a few times. This rearrangement joins TRBV7-9 to TRBJ2-5, with 10 bases matching TRBD2. This CDR3 has 15 amino acids. Germline loops: CDR1 SEHNR, CDR2 FQNEAQ (reference sequence). Trimming took 5 bases from V and 2 from J; bases not matched to a gene: 5. The CDR3 nucleotides read TGTGCCAGCAGCACCCGGACTAGCGGTCAAGAGACCCAGTACTTC. It yields the protein CASSTRTSGQETQYF.

This clonotype has ten or more counts. The chain uses TRBV18 and TRBJ1-2; 9 bases line up with TRBD1. The ends lost 6 bases at V and 4 bases at J; junction bases unmatched: 6. CDR1 is KGHSH and CDR2 is LQKENI in the germline V gene. The CDR3 length is 14 residues. Here the CDR3 DNA reads TGTGCCAGCTCCCGACAGGGGGATATCTATGGCTACACCTTC. Its translation: CASSRQGDIYGYTF.

This clonotype was picked up a small number of times. This chain joins TRBV7-3 and TRBJ2-6; no reliable D call. Germline V gene data show CDR1 as SGHTA and CDR2 as FQGTGA. Trimming left V 5 bases short and J 0 bases short, with 8 bases between. The CDR3 runs 15 residues. In DNA form, the CDR3 reads TGTGCCAGCAGCCCTCAGGACTCTGGGGCCAACGTCCTGACTTTC. It translates to CASSPQDSGANVLTF.

This clonotype appeared many times. The rearrangement joins TRBV20-1 to TRBJ1-5; D is unclear. The CDR3 sequence is 13 residues long. Trimming cost V 6 bases and J 0 bases, with 9 bases left between them. Germline V gene data show CDR1 as DFQATT and CDR2 as SNEGSKA (reference sequence). The chain's CDR3 is CSARPYSNQPQHF. In DNA form, the CDR3 reads TGCAGTGCAAGGCCCTATAGCAATCAGCCCCAGCATTTT.

This chain connects TRBV18 to TRBJ2-1; D possibly corresponds to TRBD2 (5 bases). The CDR3 is made up of 14 amino acids. Germline CDR1 reads KGHSH; CDR2 reads LQKENI. V gave up 3 bases and J gave up 4 bases, with 10 bases separating them. DNA for the CDR3: TGTGCCAGCTCACCGAGCGGTGCTTACAATGAGCAGTTCTTC. Protein sequence: CASSPSGAYNEQFF.

The table lists this clonotype with a few counts. The genes are TRBV18 and TRBJ1-1; 8 nucleotides match TRBD1. This CDR3 contains 14 residues. The V gene's germline CDR1 is KGHSH and CDR2 LQKENI. V was clipped by 5 bases and J by 2 bases; unmatched bases: 4. Written as DNA, the CDR3 is TGTGCCAGCTCATCTGGACAGGGTAACACTGAAGCTTTCTTT. It is translated as CASSSGQGNTEAFF.

At least ten counts were recorded for this clonotype. The V and J genes are TRBV5-1 and TRBJ1-5, with 7 bases that match TRBD1. This CDR3 has 16 amino acids. Germline V gene lookup returns CDR1 SGHRS and CDR2 YFSETQ. J was trimmed by 0 bases and V by 4 bases; bases with no gene match: 7. The CDR3 loop reads CASSVTGKNSNQPQHF. CDR3 DNA: TGCGCCAGCAGCGTGACAGGGAAGAATAGCAATCAGCCCCAGCATTTT.

The chain links TRBV20-1 to TRBJ1-5; 7 bases match TRBD1. Losses at the gene ends were 0 bases for V and 4 bases for J; bases not matched to a gene: 12. Germline V gene data show CDR1 as DFQATT and CDR2 as SNEGSKA (reference sequence). The CDR3 spans 17 residues. CDR3 in DNA: TGCAGTGCTAGAGATAACAGGGGAGGACAGTGGAATCAGCCCCAGCATTTT. Translating it yields CSARDNRGGQWNQPQHF.

This clonotype showed up many times. The chain employs TRBV12-3 or TRBV12-4 and TRBJ2-5, with 10 bases identical to TRBD1. The J segment lost 5 bases and the V segment lost 6 bases, leaving 3 bases of the junction unmatched. The CDR3 spans 13 residues. CDR3 coding DNA: TGTGCCAGCAGCAGGACAGGGGGTGAGACCCAGTACTTC. Protein product: CASSRTGGETQYF.

Many counts were recorded for this clonotype. The chain combines TRBV5-1 with TRBJ2-2, with 8 bases that match TRBD1. CDR3 length equals 15 residues. The J segment lost 3 bases and the V segment lost 0 bases, leaving 1 base of the junction unmatched. Germline values: CDR1 SGHRS, CDR2 YFSETQ. The CDR3 region is CASSLGDRHTGELFF. DNA for the CDR3: TGCGCCAGCAGCTTGGGGGACAGGCACACCGGGGAGCTGTTTTTT.

This clonotype occurred a few times. The genes are TRBV10-3 and TRBJ2-5, with D perhaps TRBD1 (5 bases). V was trimmed by 0 bases and J by 1 base, leaving 9 bases between them. Germline CDR1 reads ENHRY; CDR2 reads SYGVKD. The CDR3 sequence is 15 residues long. The DNA for the CDR3 is TGTGCCATCAGTGAGTCGATGACAGTCCAAGAGACCCAGTACTTC. It translates to CAISESMTVQETQYF.

This clonotype was found a few times. The chain is built from TRBV4-1 and TRBJ2-2; D is perhaps TRBD2 (7 bases). Trimming left V 0 bases short and J 6 bases short, with 20 bases between. Germline assignment: CDR1 MGHRA and CDR2 YSYEKL. There are 18 residues in the CDR3. The CDR3, as DNA: TGCGCCAGCAGCCAAGAGGAATTCGGGGGGCGGAAGGCCGGGGAGCTGTTTTTT. Translation: CASSQEEFGGRKAGELFF.

A few counts support this clonotype. The chain uses TRBV12-3 or TRBV12-4 and TRBJ1-5; D gene ambiguous. The V gene lost 3 bases and the J gene lost 4 bases, with 7 bases spanning the gap. The CDR3 spans 13 residues. The CDR3 DNA follows: TGTGCCAGCAGTTTTGGGCGGAATCAGCCCCAGCATTTT. This gives the protein CASSFGRNQPQHF.

There are many counts of this clonotype. The chain is built from TRBV18 and TRBJ2-7; 8 nucleotides agree with TRBD1. The CDR3 totals 13 residues. Germline V gene lookup returns CDR1 KGHSH and CDR2 LQKENI. V lost 3 bases to trimming and J lost 4 bases; unmatched junction nucleotides: 2. The DNA of the CDR3 is TGTGCCAGCTCACCCCAGGGGGCGTACGAGCAGTACTTC. Its translation: CASSPQGAYEQYF.

The V and J genes are TRBV7-9 and TRBJ1-6; no clear D. Trimming left V 2 bases short and J 7 bases short, with 12 bases between. The germline gives CDR1 SEHNR, CDR2 FQNEAQ (reference sequence). This CDR3 is 15 amino acids long. Here the CDR3 reads CASSLTGSGNSPLHF. The CDR3 nucleotides are TGTGCCAGCAGCTTAACGGGGAGCGGCAATTCACCCCTCCACTTT.

The chain carries TRBV7-3 and TRBJ1-4; D possibly corresponds to TRBD1 (6 bases). V dropped 4 bases and J dropped 3 bases, with 12 bases sitting between them. Germline V gives CDR1 SGHTA, CDR2 FQGTGA. The CDR3 covers 15 residues. The CDR3 reads CASSSQGLANEKLFF. The CDR3 DNA reads as TGTGCCAGCAGCTCTCAGGGGTTGGCTAATGAAAAACTGTTTTTT.

This clonotype was counted at least ten times. The V gene is TRBV19, the J gene TRBJ1-2; D is uncertain. V was trimmed by 10 bases and J by 1 base, leaving 19 bases between them. The germline CDR1 and CDR2 sequences are LNHDA and SQIVND (reference sequence). This CDR3 region has 15 residues. CDR3 sequence reads: CATQPRKTDNYGYTF. CDR3 nucleotides: TGTGCCACCCAGCCACGAAAGACGGATAACTATGGCTACACCTTC.

The chain has TRBV9 and TRBJ2-3; 7 bases agree with TRBD2. J was trimmed by 2 bases and V by 1 base; bases with no gene match: 4. Germline V gene data show CDR1 as SGDLS and CDR2 as YYNGEE. The length of the CDR3 is 15 residues. Here the CDR3 DNA reads TGTGCCAGCAGCGTATCTAGCGGACCCACAGATACGCAGTATTTT. This translates into CASSVSSGPTDTQYF. Drawing the rest from reference TRBV9 and TRBJ2-3, the complete variable domain is DSGVTQTPKHLITATGQRVTLRCSPRSGDLSVYWYQQSLDQGLQFLIQYYNGEERAKGNILERFSAQQFPDLHSELNLSSLELGDSALYFCASSVSSGPTDTQYFGPGTRLTVL.

The sample holds many counts of this clonotype. J is TRBJ2-3 and V is TRBV6-5; D may be TRBD1 or TRBD2 (5 bases each). CDR3 length: 16 residues. V was clipped by 5 bases and J by 5 bases, with 20 bases between them. Germline V gene lookup returns CDR1 MNHEY and CDR2 SVGAGI. In DNA, the CDR3 is TGTGCCAGCAGTAACCTCCGGGACCCTTCAGTAGATACGCAGTATTTT. Translated, it gives CASSNLRDPSVDTQYF.

This clonotype was counted ten times or more. Compared with germline, one end of the junction differs, possibly owing to a read error. V and J are TRBV6-6 and TRBJ2-1, with 13 bases fitting TRBD2. This CDR3 region has 17 residues. Germline V gene lookup returns CDR1 MNHNY and CDR2 SVGAGI (reference sequence). The CDR3 sequence: CASIGGLAGISYNEQFF. Here the CDR3 DNA reads TGTGCTAGCATCGGGGGACTAGCGGGGATCTCCTACAATGAGCAGTTCTTC.